Shown below are 9 T cell receptor beta chains from a single sample sequenced in a study of CXCR3-negative and CXCR3-positive naive CD8 T cells. The study, taken as a whole, reports: Against CXCR3-negative naive cells, CXCR3-positive naive cells showed more hydrophobic TRB CDR3s.

For these TCRs, the target antigens are not known. UMI-tagged TRB cDNA libraries were built via 5' RACE. Reprocessing the 5' RACE reads, TCRdb reports a single entry for every CDR3 protein and omits DNA. The sample has roughly 93,000 distinct CDR3 sequences. The sample taken for sequencing was naive CXCR3+ CD8+ T cells from blood. Subset meaning: CD45RO-CCR7+CD27+CD95- naive CD8+ T cells expressing CXCR3 (TNR3+). The receptors stem from a human donor in good health. Some clones in this sample may be carry-over from other donors' samples.

The chain links TRBV4-2 to TRBJ2-3; TCRdb selects TRBD2, and the lack of DNA leaves this call unchecked. Germline V gives CDR1 LGHNA, CDR2 YNFKEQ. This CDR3 region has 14 residues. CDR3 in amino acids: CASSQESGGEGQYF.

The CDR3: CASSPVSGEQYF. The chain uses TRBV4-1 and TRBJ2-7. The CDR3 runs 12 residues. CDR1 is MGHRA, CDR2 YSYEKL, per germline.

CDR3 protein: CSAWDRDQPQHF. The chain carries TRBV20-1 and TRBJ1-5; without DNA, the TCRdb call of TRBD1 cannot be checked. The V gene's germline CDR1 is DFQATT and CDR2 SNEGSKA (reference sequence). This CDR3 comprises 12 residues.

The rearrangement joins TRBV29-1 to TRBJ2-7; as DNA is missing, the TRBD1 call by TCRdb cannot be tested. The CDR3 is 16 residues long. Germline V gives CDR1 SQVTM, CDR2 ANQGSEA. CDR3 region: CSVEPTGTGHTYEQYF.

This chain joins TRBV28 and TRBJ2-1. CDR1 and CDR2 from the germline V gene are MDHEN and SYDVKM. This CDR3 comprises 13 residues. The CDR3 sequence: CASSLQLYNEQFF.

The chain joins TRBV28 to TRBJ1-2; TCRdb names TRBD1, which stays unverified in the absence of DNA. Per germline, CDR1 MDHEN and CDR2 SYDVKM. This CDR3 contains 15 residues. The chain's CDR3 is CASSFLGGGNYGYTF.

This chain joins TRBV7-2 and TRBJ2-7. The length of the CDR3 is 15 residues. The germline V gene has CDR1 SGHTA and CDR2 FQGNSA. The CDR3 sequence: CASSPHFSKHYEQYF.

The rearrangement uses TRBV20-1 and TRBJ2-1; TCRdb's assignment of TRBD2 cannot be checked, as there is no DNA. The CDR3 is 13 amino acids. Germline loops: CDR1 DFQATT, CDR2 SNEGSKA (reference sequence). The CDR3 sequence is CSAKGLLYNEQFF.

The chain joins TRBV7-2 to TRBJ1-3. Germline CDR1 reads SGHTA; CDR2 reads FQGNSA. This CDR3 is 15 amino acids long. The CDR3 spells CASSLGGGSGNTIYF.